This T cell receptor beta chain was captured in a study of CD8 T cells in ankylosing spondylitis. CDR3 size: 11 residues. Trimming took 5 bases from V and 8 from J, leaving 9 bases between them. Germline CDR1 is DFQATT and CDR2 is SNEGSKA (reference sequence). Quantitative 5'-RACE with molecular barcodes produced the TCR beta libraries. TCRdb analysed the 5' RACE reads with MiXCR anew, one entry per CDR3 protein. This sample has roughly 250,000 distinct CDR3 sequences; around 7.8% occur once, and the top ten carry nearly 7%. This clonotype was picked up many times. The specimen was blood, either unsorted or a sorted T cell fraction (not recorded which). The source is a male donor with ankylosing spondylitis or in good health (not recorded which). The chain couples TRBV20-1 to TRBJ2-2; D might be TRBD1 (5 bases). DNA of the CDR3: TGCAGTGCTCAGGGAAGGGGGGAGCTGTTTTTT. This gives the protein CSAQGRGELFF.